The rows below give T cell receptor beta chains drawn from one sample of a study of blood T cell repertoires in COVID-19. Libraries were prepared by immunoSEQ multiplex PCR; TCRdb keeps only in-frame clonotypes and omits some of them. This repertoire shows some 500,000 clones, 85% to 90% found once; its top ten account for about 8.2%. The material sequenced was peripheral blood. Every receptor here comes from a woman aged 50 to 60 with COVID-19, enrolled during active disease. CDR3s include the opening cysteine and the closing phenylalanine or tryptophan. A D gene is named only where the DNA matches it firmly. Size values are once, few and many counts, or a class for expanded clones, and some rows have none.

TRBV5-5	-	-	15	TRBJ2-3	TGTGCCAGCAGCTTTGTAGAGGACTACACAGATACGCAGTATTTT	CASSFVEDYTDTQYF
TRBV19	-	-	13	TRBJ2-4	TGTGCCACCTTTTCCTTAGCCAAAAACATTCAGTACTTC	CATFSLAKNIQYF
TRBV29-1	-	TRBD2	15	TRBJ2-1	TGCAGCGTTGAAGGACTAGCGGGGGAGTACAATGAGCAGTTCTTC	CSVEGLAGEYNEQFF
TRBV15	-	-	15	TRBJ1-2	TGTGCCACCAGCAGAGATCTTCAGGGCCACTATGGCTACACCTTC	CATSRDLQGHYGYTF
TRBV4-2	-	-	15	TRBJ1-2	TGTGCCAGCAGCCAAGAGAGGAGTAGGTCTTATGGCTACACCTTC	CASSQERSRSYGYTF
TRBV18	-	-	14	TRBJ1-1	TGTGCCAGCTCACCCGACAGTTTGAACACTGAAGCTTTCTTT	CASSPDSLNTEAFF
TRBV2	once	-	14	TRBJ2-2	TGTGCCAGCAGTTTCACTGCGAACACCGGGGAGCTGTTTTTT	CASSFTANTGELFF
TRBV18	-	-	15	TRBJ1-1	TGTGCCAGCTCACCACCTGTCAGGGTAGGCACTGAAGCTTTCTTT	CASSPPVRVGTEAFF
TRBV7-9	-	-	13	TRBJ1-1	TGTGCCAGCAGCCCTGGAGGGCCCACTGAAGCTTTCTTT	CASSPGGPTEAFF
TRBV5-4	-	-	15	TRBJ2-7	TGTGCCAGCAGCCCTCCGGGCAGTAGTAGCGACGAGCAGTACTTC	CASSPPGSSSDEQYF
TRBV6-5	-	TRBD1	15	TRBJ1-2	TGTGCCAGCAGTACCCGGGACAGGGGGGGCTATGGCTACACCTTC	CASSTRDRGGYGYTF
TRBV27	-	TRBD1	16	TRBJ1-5	TGTGCCAGCAGTTTTGAGGGGACAGGTAGCAATCAGCCCCAGCATTTT	CASSFEGTGSNQPQHF
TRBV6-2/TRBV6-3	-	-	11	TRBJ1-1	TGTGCCAGCAGTGGAGGGTTGAGGGCTTTCTTT	CASSGGLRAFF
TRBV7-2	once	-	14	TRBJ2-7	TGTGCCAGCAGCTTAAAGGTCTCCACCGGGGGACAGTACTTC	CASSLKVSTGGQYF
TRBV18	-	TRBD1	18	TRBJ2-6	TGTGCCAGCTCACCACGGGGACAGGGGGCGAACGGGGCCAACGTCCTGACTTTC	CASSPRGQGANGANVLTF
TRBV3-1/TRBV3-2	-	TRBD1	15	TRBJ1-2	TGTGCCAGCAGCCTCGACAGGGGGGGGGACTATGGCTACACCTTC	CASSLDRGGDYGYTF
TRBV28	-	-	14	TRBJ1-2	TGTGCCAGCAGTAAGTCGGGAGCTCGATATGGCTACACCTTC	CASSKSGARYGYTF
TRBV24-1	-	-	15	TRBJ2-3	TGTGCCACCAGTGATCCCGGGTCTAGTTTGGATACGCAGTATTTT	CATSDPGSSLDTQYF
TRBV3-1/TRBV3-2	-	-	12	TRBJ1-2	TGTGCCAGCAGGCGTTCAGGGGATGGCTACACCTTC	CASRRSGDGYTF
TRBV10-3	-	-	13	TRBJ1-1	TGTGCCATCGGGGGGTTTGGTGACACTGAAGCTTTCTTT	CAIGGFGDTEAFF
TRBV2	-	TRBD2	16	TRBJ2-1	TGTGCCAGCAGCCCTACTAGCGGGGCTGCCTACAATGAGCAGTTCTTC	CASSPTSGAAYNEQFF
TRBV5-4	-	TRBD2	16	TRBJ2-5	TGTGCCAGCAGCCCGGGGACTAGCGGGGGGCCCGGGGCCCAGTACTTC	CASSPGTSGGPGAQYF
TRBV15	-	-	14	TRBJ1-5	TGTGCCACCAGCGGAGGGGAGGGGTATCAGCCCCAGCATTTT	CATSGGEGYQPQHF
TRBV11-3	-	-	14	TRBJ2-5	TGTGCCAGCAGCCACCAGGCTGAGGGAGAGACCCAGTACTTC	CASSHQAEGETQYF
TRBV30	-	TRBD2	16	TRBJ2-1	TGTGCCTGGACCTCAAAGTCGGGGGGGGCCTACAATGAGCAGTTCTTC	CAWTSKSGGAYNEQFF
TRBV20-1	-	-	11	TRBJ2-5	TGCAGTGAACTAGTCGGAGAGACCCAGTACTTC	CSELVGETQYF
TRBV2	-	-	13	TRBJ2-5	TGTGCCACCGAAAGAGGAGTACAAGAGACCCAGTACTTC	CATERGVQETQYF
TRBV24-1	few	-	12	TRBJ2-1	TGTGCCACCAGTGGGGCCGACAATGAGCAGTTCTTC	CATSGADNEQFF
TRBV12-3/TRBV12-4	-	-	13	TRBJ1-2	TGTGCCAGCAGTACACAGGAAAACTATGGCTACACCTTC	CASSTQENYGYTF
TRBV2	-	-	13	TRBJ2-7	TGTGCCAGCAGGTACTCACTGAACTACGAGCAGTACTTC	CASRYSLNYEQYF
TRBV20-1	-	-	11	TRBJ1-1	TGCAGTGCTCCGGAAAGCGCTGAAGCTTTCTTT	CSAPESAEAFF
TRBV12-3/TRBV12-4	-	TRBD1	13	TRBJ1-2	TGTGCCAGCAGTCTAGGACAGGTCTATGGCTACACCTTC	CASSLGQVYGYTF
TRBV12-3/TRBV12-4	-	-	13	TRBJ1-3	TGTGCCAGCAGCCCCACGACTCAGGGCTCCATATATTTT	CASSPTTQGSIYF
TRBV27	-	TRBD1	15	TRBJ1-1	TGTGCCAGCAGTCTCGACAGGGGGCAAAACACTGAAGCTTTCTTT	CASSLDRGQNTEAFF
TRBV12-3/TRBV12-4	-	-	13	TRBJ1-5	TGTGCCAGCAGTTTAGGGGCCCCCCAGCCCCAGCATTTT	CASSLGAPQPQHF
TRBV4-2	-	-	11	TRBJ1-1	TGTGCCAGCGCCAGTAACACTGAAGCTTTCTTT	CASASNTEAFF
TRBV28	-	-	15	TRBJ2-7	TGTGCCAGCAGTTCCTTACAGGCTAGCTCCTACGAGCAGTACTTC	CASSSLQASSYEQYF
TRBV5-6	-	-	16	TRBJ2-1	TGTGCCAGCAACGATAAGAGGTTTCGGGGTTACAATGAGCAGTTCTTC	CASNDKRFRGYNEQFF
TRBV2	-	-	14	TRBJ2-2	TGTGCCAGCAGGAGGACATTCCTATCGGGGGAGCTGTTTTTT	CASRRTFLSGELFF
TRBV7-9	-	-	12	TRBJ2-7	TGTGCCAGCAGCCCAGGCCCCTACGAGCAGTACTTC	CASSPGPYEQYF
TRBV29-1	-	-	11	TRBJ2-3	TGCAGCGTTAAGAGGTCCGATACGCAGTATTTT	CSVKRSDTQYF
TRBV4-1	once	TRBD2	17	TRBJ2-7	TGCGCCAGCAGCCAAGATGCGACTAGCGCGGATGCCTACGAGCAGTACTTC	CASSQDATSADAYEQYF
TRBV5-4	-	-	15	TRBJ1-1	TGTGCCAGCAGCTCGACTCGTACAGGGAACACTGAAGCTTTCTTT	CASSSTRTGNTEAFF
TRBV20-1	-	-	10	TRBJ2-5	TGCAGTGTCGGGGGAGGGACCCAGTACTTC	CSVGGGTQYF
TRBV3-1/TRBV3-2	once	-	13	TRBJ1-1	TGTGCCAGCAGCCGCGGGGTTGGCACTGAAGCTTTCTTT	CASSRGVGTEAFF
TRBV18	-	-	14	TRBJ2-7	TGTGCCAGCTCACCAAATCCCGGGACCTACGAGCAGTACTTC	CASSPNPGTYEQYF
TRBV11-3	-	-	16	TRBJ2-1	TGTGCCAGCAGCTTAAGCTCCGGGAAGAATTACAATGAGCAGTTCTTC	CASSLSSGKNYNEQFF
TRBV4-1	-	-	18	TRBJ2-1	TGCGCCAGCAGCCCGGGACCCCGGTGGGGGGGCCGTACTCATGAGCAGTTCTTC	CASSPGPRWGGRTHEQFF
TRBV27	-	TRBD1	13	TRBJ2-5	TGTGCCAGCAGTCAGACAGGGGCGCAGACCCAGTACTTC	CASSQTGAQTQYF
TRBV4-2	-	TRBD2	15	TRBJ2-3	TGTGCCAGCAGCGAGACTAGCGGGGGAACAGATACGCAGTATTTT	CASSETSGGTDTQYF
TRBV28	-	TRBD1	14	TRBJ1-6	TGTGCCAGCAGTAAGACAGGGGGTAGCGGACCCCTCCACTTT	CASSKTGGSGPLHF
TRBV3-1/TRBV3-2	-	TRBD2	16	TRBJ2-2	TGTGCCAGCAGCCGGGGACTAGCGGCTAACACCGGGGAGCTGTTTTTT	CASSRGLAANTGELFF
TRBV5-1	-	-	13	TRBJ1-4	TGCGCCAGCAGAATGACAGGAGAGGAAGGACTGTTTTTT	CASRMTGEEGLFF
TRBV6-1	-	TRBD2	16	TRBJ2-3	TGTGCCAGCAGTGACCTAGCGGGCGGGGGCGGAGATACGCAGTATTTT	CASSDLAGGGGDTQYF
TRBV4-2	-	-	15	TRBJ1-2	TGTGCCAGCAGCCAAGATCTAGGCTCTCCCTATGGCTACACCTTC	CASSQDLGSPYGYTF
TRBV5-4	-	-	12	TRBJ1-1	TGTGCCAGCAGCTCCGAGGTCCCTGAAGCTTTCTTT	CASSSEVPEAFF
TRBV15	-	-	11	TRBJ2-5	TGTGCCACCAGCAATGGCGAGACCCAGTACTTC	CATSNGETQYF
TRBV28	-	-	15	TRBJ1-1	TGTGCCAGCAGTACCAGGCTATTATTGAACACTGAAGCTTTCTTT	CASSTRLLLNTEAFF
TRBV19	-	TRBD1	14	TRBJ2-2	TGTGCCAGCCAGACAGGGCTTAACACCGGGGAGCTGTTTTTT	CASQTGLNTGELFF